Presented here are 9 T cell receptor beta chains from one specimen sequenced in a study of circulating tumor DNA in untreated peripheral T-cell lymphoma. The data were produced by immunoSEQ multiplex PCR, yet TCRdb's version contains in-frame clones alone and is incomplete. The sample shows around 10,000 clones, about 75% of them seen only once. The specimen was tumor tissue. These receptors originate from a human donor with peripheral T-cell lymphoma.

The chain couples TRBV19 to TRBJ1-2; the D gene is possibly TRBD1 (5 bases). Germline CDR1 LNHDA, CDR2 SQIVND (reference sequence). This CDR3 spans 17 amino acids. V gave up 5 bases and J gave up 2 bases, with 21 bases separating them. CDR3 sequence: CASSAKSGRDPNYGYTF. The CDR3 nucleotides are TGTGCCAGTAGTGCAAAGAGCGGCAGGGATCCCAACTATGGCTACACCTTC.

The genes are TRBV14 and TRBJ2-3; D is uncertain. V shed 3 bases and J shed 7 bases, with 11 bases lying between them. Germline loops: CDR1 SGHDN, CDR2 FVKESK. This CDR3 comprises 13 residues. The CDR3 nucleotides are TGTGCCAGCAGCCATGGGAATGAGAATACGCAGTATTTT. It encodes CASSHGNENTQYF.

Worth noting for this clone: Within the sample, other DNA sequences also encode this same CDR3. This chain joins TRBV18 and TRBJ2-6; tentative D call: TRBD1 (6 bases). Germline CDR1 is KGHSH and CDR2 is LQKENI. V gave up 2 bases and J gave up 2 bases, with 7 bases separating them. The CDR3 runs to 15 residues. CDR3 loop: CASSPWTAGANVLTF. CDR3 DNA sequence: TGTGCCAGCTCACCATGGACAGCTGGGGCCAACGTCCTGACTTTC.

This clone was counted a few times. The rearrangement uses TRBV28 and TRBJ2-7; D gene unclear. Trimming took off 5 bases at V and 0 bases at J, with 20 bases between the two ends. Germline V CDR1 and CDR2: MDHEN, SYDVKM. This CDR3 is built from 17 residues. This CDR3 is CASSRVVSKPSSYEQYF. The CDR3 nucleotides are TGTGCCAGCAGTCGAGTAGTTTCCAAACCCAGCTCCTACGAGCAGTACTTC.

This clone was seen only once. The chain couples TRBV29-1 to TRBJ1-2, with D perhaps matching TRBD1 (6 bases). Trimming took 0 bases from V and 4 from J, leaving 12 bases between them. Per germline, CDR1 SQVTM and CDR2 ANQGSEA. This CDR3 contains 14 residues. CDR3 residues: CSVEEQGGFYGYTF. CDR3 DNA: TGCAGCGTTGAAGAACAGGGCGGTTTCTATGGCTACACCTTC.

The chain links TRBV15 to TRBJ1-5; TRBD1 matches 9 bases. The CDR3 contains 20 residues. Unmatched junction bases numbered 16, after V lost 3 bases and J lost 1 base. CDR1 and CDR2 (germline): LNHNV, YYDKDF (reference sequence). The CDR3 bases are TGTGCCACCAGCAGGACTCGGACAGGGGCCATATTGGGGAGCAATCAGCCCCAGCATTTT. Translating it yields CATSRTRTGAILGSNQPQHF.

This rearrangement joins TRBV16 to TRBJ2-7, with D perhaps matching TRBD1 (5 bases). Germline V lookup: CDR1 KGHSY, CDR2 FQNENV. The length of the CDR3 is 14 residues. V was pared by 3 bases and J by 3 bases, with 12 bases between. The CDR3 sequence is CASSQGPAGYEQYF. The DNA of the CDR3 is TGTGCCAGCAGCCAGGGGCCGGCAGGCTACGAGCAGTACTTC.

The chain joins TRBV19 to TRBJ2-1, with unresolved D. CDR3 length: 17 amino acids. Per germline, CDR1 LNHDA and CDR2 SQIVND (reference sequence). V lost 4 bases and J lost 0, with 16 bases in between. DNA for the CDR3: TGTGCCAGTAGTAACTTCCCCGGAAGTAGCTCCTACAATGAGCAGTTCTTC. Residues: CASSNFPGSSSYNEQFF.

This chain connects TRBV30 to TRBJ1-2, with unresolved D. The CDR3 length is 13 residues. Germline loops: CDR1 GTSNPN, CDR2 SVGIG (reference sequence). Between the trimmed V and J ends, which lost 2 bases and 6 bases, there was a span of 13 bases. CDR3 in amino acids: CAWSRGLGDGYTF. The CDR3 coding sequence is TGTGCCTGGAGTAGAGGACTGGGCGATGGCTACACCTTC. The entire variable domain, with the rest obtained from reference TRBV30 and TRBJ1-2, is as follows: SQTIHQWPATLVQPVGSPLSLECTVEGTSNPNLYWYRQAAGRGLQLLFYSVGIGQISSEVPQNLSASRPQDRQFILSSKKLLLSDSGFYLCAWSRGLGDGYTFGSGTRLTVV.